The clone carrying this T cell receptor beta chain was seen just once. The data were obtained in a study of control samples from healthy donors and cancer patients. There are 17 residues in the CDR3. V gave up 2 bases and J gave up 0 bases, with 15 bases separating them. Germline CDR1 is SGHRS and CDR2 is YFSETQ. Assay: immunoSEQ multiplex PCR; the TCRdb copy retains only in-frame clones and omits some. The table lists 95,000 to 120,000 clones, around four fifths of them singletons, with 5% to 8.5% in the top ten. The material sequenced was blood. The chain joins TRBV5-1 to TRBJ1-3; a weak D match, TRBD1 (5 bases). This clonotype originated in a man aged 18 to 30 in good health. The CDR3 spells CASSLGQGQSSGNTIYF. The CDR3 DNA reads TGCGCCAGCAGCTTAGGGCAGGGCCAGAGCTCTGGAAACACCATATATTTT.